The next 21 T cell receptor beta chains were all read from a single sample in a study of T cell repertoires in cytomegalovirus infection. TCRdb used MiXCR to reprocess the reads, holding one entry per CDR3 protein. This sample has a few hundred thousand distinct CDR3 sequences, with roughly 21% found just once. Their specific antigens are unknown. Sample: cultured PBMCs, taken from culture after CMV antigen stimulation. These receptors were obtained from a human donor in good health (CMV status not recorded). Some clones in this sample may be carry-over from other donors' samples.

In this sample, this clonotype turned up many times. The CDR3 nucleotides are TGTGCCAGCAGTTACTCAGAGGGCGGGAGCTGGGCAGATACGCAGTATTTT. Amino acid sequence: CASSYSEGGSWADTQYF. The chain employs TRBV6-5 and TRBJ2-3; 7 positions agree with TRBD2. With 0 bases clipped from V and 4 bases from J, the junction kept 10 bases outside the gene matches. This CDR3 comprises 17 residues. Germline loops: CDR1 MNHEY, CDR2 SVGAGI.

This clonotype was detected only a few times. The CDR3 sequence is CASSPTPGQGAYEQYV. The CDR3 region has the DNA TGCGCCAGCAGCCCAACACCGGGACAGGGGGCTTACGAGCAGTACGTC. The chain joins TRBV4-1 to TRBJ2-7, with 12 bases matching TRBD1. Germline trimming cut 4 bases from V and 4 bases from J; bases unmatched to any gene: 8. The germline V gene encodes CDR1 MGHRA and CDR2 YSYEKL. The CDR3 runs to 16 residues.

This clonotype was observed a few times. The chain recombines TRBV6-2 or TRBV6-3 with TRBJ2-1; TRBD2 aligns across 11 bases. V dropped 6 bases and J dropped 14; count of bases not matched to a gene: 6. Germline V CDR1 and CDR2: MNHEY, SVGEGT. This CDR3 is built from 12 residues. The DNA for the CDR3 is TGTGCCAGCAGAACTAGCGGGAGCGGGAAGTTCTTC. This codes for CASRTSGSGKFF.

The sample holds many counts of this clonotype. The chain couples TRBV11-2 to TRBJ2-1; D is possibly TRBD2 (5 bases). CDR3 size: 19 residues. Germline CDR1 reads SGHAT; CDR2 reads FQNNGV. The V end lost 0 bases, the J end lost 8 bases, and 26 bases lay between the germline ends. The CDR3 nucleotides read TGTGCCAGCAGCTTAGATCTTTCCCAAGTTTTTATCGGGGAGCATGAGCAGTTCTTC. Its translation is CASSLDLSQVFIGEHEQFF.

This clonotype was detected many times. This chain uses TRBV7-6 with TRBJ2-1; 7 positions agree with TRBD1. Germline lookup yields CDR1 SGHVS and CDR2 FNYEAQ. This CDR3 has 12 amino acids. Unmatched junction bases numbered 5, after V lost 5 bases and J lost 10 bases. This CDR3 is CASSPTGWEQFF. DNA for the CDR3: TGTGCCAGCAGCCCGACAGGGTGGGAGCAGTTCTTC.

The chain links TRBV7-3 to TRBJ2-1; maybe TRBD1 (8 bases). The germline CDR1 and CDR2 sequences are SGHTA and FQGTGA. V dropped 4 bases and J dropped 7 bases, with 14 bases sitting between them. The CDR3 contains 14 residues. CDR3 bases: TGTGCCAGCAGCTCAAGCGGGACAGGTAATGAGCAGTTCTTC. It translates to CASSSSGTGNEQFF.

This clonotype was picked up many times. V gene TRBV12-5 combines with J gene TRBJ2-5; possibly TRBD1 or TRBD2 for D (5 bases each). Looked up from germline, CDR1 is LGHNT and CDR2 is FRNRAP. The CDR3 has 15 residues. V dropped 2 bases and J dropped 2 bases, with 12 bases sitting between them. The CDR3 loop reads CASGLSRDVQETQYF. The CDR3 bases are TGTGCTAGTGGTTTGTCCCGGGACGTACAAGAGACCCAGTACTTC.

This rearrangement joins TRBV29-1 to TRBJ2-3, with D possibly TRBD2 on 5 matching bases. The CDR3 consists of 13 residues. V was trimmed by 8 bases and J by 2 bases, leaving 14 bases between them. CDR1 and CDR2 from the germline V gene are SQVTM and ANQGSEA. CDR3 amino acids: CSFGPGVTDTQYF. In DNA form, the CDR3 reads TGCAGCTTTGGGCCCGGGGTCACAGATACGCAGTATTTT.

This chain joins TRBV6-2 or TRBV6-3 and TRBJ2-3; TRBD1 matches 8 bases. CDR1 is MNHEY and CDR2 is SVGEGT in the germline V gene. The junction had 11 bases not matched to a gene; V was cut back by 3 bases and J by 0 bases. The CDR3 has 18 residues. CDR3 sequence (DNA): TGTGCCAGCAGTTATTCCAAGGACAGGGTTGGGAGCACAGATACGCAGTATTTT. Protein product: CASSYSKDRVGSTDTQYF.

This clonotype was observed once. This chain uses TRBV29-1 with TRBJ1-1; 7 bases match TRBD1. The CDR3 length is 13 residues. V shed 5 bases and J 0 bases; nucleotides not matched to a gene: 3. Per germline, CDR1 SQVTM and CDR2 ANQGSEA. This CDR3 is CSVHRGLNTEAFF. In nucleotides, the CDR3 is TGCAGCGTTCACAGGGGACTGAACACTGAAGCTTTCTTT.

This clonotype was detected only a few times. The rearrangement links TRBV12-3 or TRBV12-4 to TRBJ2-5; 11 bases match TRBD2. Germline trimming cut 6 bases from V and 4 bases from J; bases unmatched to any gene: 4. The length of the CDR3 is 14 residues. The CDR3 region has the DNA TGTGCCAGCAGACCGGGACTAGCGGCAGAGACCCAGTACTTC. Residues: CASRPGLAAETQYF.

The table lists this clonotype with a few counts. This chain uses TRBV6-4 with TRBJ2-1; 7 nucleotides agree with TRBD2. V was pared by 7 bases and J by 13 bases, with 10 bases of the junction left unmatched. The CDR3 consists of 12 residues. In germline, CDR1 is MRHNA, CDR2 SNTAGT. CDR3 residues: CASTQRLGLQFF. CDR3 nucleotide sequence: TGTGCCAGCACCCAAAGGTTGGGACTACAGTTCTTC.

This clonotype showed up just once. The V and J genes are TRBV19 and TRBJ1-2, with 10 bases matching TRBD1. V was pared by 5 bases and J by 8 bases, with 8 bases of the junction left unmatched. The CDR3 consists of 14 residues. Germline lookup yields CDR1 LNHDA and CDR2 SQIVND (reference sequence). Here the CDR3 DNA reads TGTGCCAGTAGTCTAACCGGGACAGGGGACGGCTACACCTTC. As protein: CASSLTGTGDGYTF.

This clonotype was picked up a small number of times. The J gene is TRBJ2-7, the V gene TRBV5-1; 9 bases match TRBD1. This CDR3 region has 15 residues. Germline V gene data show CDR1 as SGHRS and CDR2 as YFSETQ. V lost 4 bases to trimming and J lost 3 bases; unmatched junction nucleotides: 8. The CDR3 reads CASSRDRAADYEQYF. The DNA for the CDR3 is TGCGCCAGCAGCAGGGACAGGGCGGCGGACTACGAGCAGTACTTC.

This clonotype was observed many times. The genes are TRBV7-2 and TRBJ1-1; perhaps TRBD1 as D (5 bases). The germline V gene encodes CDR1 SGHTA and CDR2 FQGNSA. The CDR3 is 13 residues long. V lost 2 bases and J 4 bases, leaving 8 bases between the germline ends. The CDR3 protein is CASSLRQGTEAFF. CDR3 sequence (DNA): TGTGCCAGCAGCTTAAGGCAGGGCACTGAAGCTTTCTTT.

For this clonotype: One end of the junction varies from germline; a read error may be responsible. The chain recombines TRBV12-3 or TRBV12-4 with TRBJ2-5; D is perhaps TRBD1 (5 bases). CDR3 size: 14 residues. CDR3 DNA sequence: TGTGTCAGCAGGGATGGCCCGCACCAAGAGACCCAGTACTTC. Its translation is CVSRDGPHQETQYF.

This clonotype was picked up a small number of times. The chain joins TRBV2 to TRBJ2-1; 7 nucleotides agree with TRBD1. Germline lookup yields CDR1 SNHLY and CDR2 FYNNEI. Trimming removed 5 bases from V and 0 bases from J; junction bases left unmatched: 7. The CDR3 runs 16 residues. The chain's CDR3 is CASSPRGFSSYNEQFF. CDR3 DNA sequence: TGTGCCAGCAGTCCCAGGGGGTTTAGCTCCTACAATGAGCAGTTCTTC.

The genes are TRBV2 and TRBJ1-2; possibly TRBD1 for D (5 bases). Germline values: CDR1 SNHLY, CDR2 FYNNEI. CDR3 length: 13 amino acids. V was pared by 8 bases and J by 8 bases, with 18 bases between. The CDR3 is CASGGRVLEGYTF. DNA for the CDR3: TGTGCCAGCGGGGGACGGGTTCTAGAGGGCTACACCTTC.

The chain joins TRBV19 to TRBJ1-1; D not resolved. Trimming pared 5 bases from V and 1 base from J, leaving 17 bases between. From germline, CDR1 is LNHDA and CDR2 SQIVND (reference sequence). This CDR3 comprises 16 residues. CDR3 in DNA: TGTGCCAGTAGTGCCCTTGAAACTGTACCGAACACTGAAGCTTTCTTT. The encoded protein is CASSALETVPNTEAFF.

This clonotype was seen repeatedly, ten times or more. CDR3 sequence (DNA): TGTGCCAGCAGTTACGAGACAGGGGATATTTACGAGCAGTACTTC. Translated, it gives CASSYETGDIYEQYF. The chain links TRBV6-2 or TRBV6-3 to TRBJ2-7, with TRBD1 matching over 8 bases. CDR1 and CDR2 (germline): MNHEY, SVGEGT. The junction had 7 bases not matched to a gene; V was cut back by 2 bases and J by 4 bases. There are 15 residues in the CDR3.

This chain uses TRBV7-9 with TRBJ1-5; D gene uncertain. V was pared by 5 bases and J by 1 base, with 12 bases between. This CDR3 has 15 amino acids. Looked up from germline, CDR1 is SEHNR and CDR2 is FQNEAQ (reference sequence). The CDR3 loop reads CASSASLDSNQPQHF. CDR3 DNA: TGTGCCAGCAGCGCTAGCCTGGACAGCAATCAGCCCCAGCATTTT.